The rows below give T cell receptor beta chains drawn from one sample of a study of blood T cell repertoires in COVID-19. Produced via immunoSEQ multiplex PCR; TCRdb's table is partial and in-frame only. Here the sample spans hundreds of thousands of clones, 87% being singletons. Sequenced sample: PBMCs or T cells enriched from blood (not recorded which). These receptors were obtained from a young woman with acute COVID-19. Each CDR3 is given with its conserved first and last residue. D genes are given only for firm matches. Clone sizes are given selectively: once, few, many, or a class where the clone is expanded.

CDR3 length: 15
D gene: -
J gene: TRBJ2-5
clone size: -
V gene: TRBV5-4
CDR3 DNA: TGTGCCAGCAGCTTCACTATGGGGGCTGGGGAGACCCAGTACTTC
CDR3 protein: CASSFTMGAGETQYF

CDR3 length: 14
D gene: -
J gene: TRBJ2-5
clone size: -
V gene: TRBV29-1
CDR3 DNA: TGCAGCGTTTCGTCGGAGAGGGTGGCAGAGACCCAGTACTTC
CDR3 protein: CSVSSERVAETQYF

CDR3 length: 14
D gene: -
J gene: TRBJ2-7
clone size: -
V gene: TRBV5-1
CDR3 DNA: TGCGCCAGCAGCCGCGACACCAGCTCCTACGAGCAGTACTTC
CDR3 protein: CASSRDTSSYEQYF

CDR3 length: 13
D gene: TRBD1
J gene: TRBJ1-2
clone size: -
V gene: TRBV3-1/TRBV3-2
CDR3 DNA: TGTGCCAGCAGCCGGACAGGGCTCAATGGCTACACCTTC
CDR3 protein: CASSRTGLNGYTF

CDR3 length: 15
D gene: -
J gene: TRBJ2-7
clone size: -
V gene: TRBV27
CDR3 DNA: TGTGCCAGCAAGGGGGAGGGTACCCCCTATTACGAGCAGTACTTC
CDR3 protein: CASKGEGTPYYEQYF

CDR3 length: 13
D gene: -
J gene: TRBJ2-7
clone size: -
V gene: TRBV2
CDR3 DNA: TGTGCCAGCCAGAAGTGGACAGCATCCGAGCAGTACTTC
CDR3 protein: CASQKWTASEQYF

CDR3 length: 16
D gene: -
J gene: TRBJ2-5
clone size: once
V gene: TRBV6-1
CDR3 DNA: TGTGCCAGCAGTGAAGCGTGGGCAGGACTAAAGAAGACCCAGTACTTC
CDR3 protein: CASSEAWAGLKKTQYF

CDR3 length: 19
D gene: TRBD1
J gene: TRBJ1-2
clone size: -
V gene: TRBV7-8
CDR3 DNA: TGTGCCAGCAGCTTAGGGACAGGTTACGGGTTATCCCCTGATTATGGCTACACCTTC
CDR3 protein: CASSLGTGYGLSPDYGYTF

CDR3 length: 11
D gene: -
J gene: TRBJ2-7
clone size: -
V gene: TRBV20-1
CDR3 DNA: TGCAGTGGGAGGGGCGCGGGAGAGCAGTACTTC
CDR3 protein: CSGRGAGEQYF

CDR3 length: 15
D gene: TRBD1
J gene: TRBJ1-4
clone size: -
V gene: TRBV2
CDR3 DNA: TGTGCCAGCAGCGAATCGGGACAGGGGAATGAAAAACTGTTTTTT
CDR3 protein: CASSESGQGNEKLFF

CDR3 length: 13
D gene: -
J gene: TRBJ1-1
clone size: once
V gene: TRBV7-9
CDR3 DNA: TGTGCCAGCAGCTTAGGAGGAGGCACTGAAGCTTTCTTT
CDR3 protein: CASSLGGGTEAFF

CDR3 length: 15
D gene: -
J gene: TRBJ2-7
clone size: once
V gene: TRBV19
CDR3 DNA: TGTGCCAGTAGTATAGATGGGGCCGGCTCCTACGAGCAGTACTTC
CDR3 protein: CASSIDGAGSYEQYF

CDR3 length: 15
D gene: TRBD2
J gene: TRBJ2-1
clone size: -
V gene: TRBV29-1
CDR3 DNA: TGCAGCGTGGTGGGACTAGCGGGAACCTACAATGAGCAGTTCTTC
CDR3 protein: CSVVGLAGTYNEQFF